These 23 T cell receptor beta chains originate from one sample sequenced in a study of OX40 agonist ivuxolimab in advanced cancers. TCRdb keeps only in-frame clones here, not all; method: immunoSEQ multiplex PCR. The table has 60,000 to 85,000 clones, 75% to 90% seen once. Sequences were derived from CD4+ or CD8+ T cells sorted from blood, sampled in a trial of the OX40 agonist ivuxolimab. These receptors all stem from an adult with an advanced solid tumor such as melanoma, head and neck, liver or kidney cancer.

This sequence joins TRBV29-1 and TRBJ1-1; D unclear. CDR3 length: 12 amino acids. Trimming cost V 6 bases and J 1 base, with 9 bases left between them. Germline V gene sequence: CDR1 SQVTM, CDR2 ANQGSEA. CDR3 in amino acids: CSVNRQNTEAFF. The CDR3 nucleotides read TGCAGCGTCAACAGACAGAACACTGAAGCTTTCTTT.

The gene calls are TRBV30 and TRBJ2-7; possible D gene TRBD2, 5 bases. Trimming pared 4 bases from V and 6 bases from J, leaving 13 bases between. The CDR3 totals 12 residues. Germline CDR1 reads GTSNPN; CDR2 reads SVGIG (reference sequence). The CDR3 loop is CAWNPGGGEQYF. As DNA, the CDR3 is TGTGCCTGGAATCCGGGCGGAGGCGAGCAGTACTTC. Using reference TRBV30 and TRBJ2-7 for the parts outside the CDR3, the full variable domain is SQTIHQWPATLVQPVGSPLSLECTVEGTSNPNLYWYRQAAGRGLQLLFYSVGIGQISSEVPQNLSASRPQDRQFILSSKKLLLSDSGFYLCAWNPGGGEQYFGPGTRLTVT.

This chain joins TRBV4-1 and TRBJ2-7; TRBD2 aligns across 10 bases. Trimming at V came to 7 bases and at J to 4 bases, leaving 7 bases not matched to a gene. This CDR3 spans 14 amino acids. Germline V CDR1 and CDR2: MGHRA, YSYEKL. The chain's CDR3 is CASTPASGGYEQYF. In DNA form, the CDR3 reads TGCGCCAGCACCCCGGCTAGCGGGGGATACGAGCAGTACTTC.

The rearrangement joins TRBV19 to TRBJ2-3; D is possibly TRBD2 (6 bases). Germline-derived CDR1 and CDR2 are LNHDA and SQIVND (reference sequence). Trimming stripped 5 bases from V and 1 base from J, with 37 bases between. The CDR3 consists of 23 residues. The CDR3 is CASSPWGWWPETGEPDGTDTQYF. The CDR3 nucleotides are TGTGCCAGTAGTCCCTGGGGCTGGTGGCCCGAAACGGGAGAACCCGATGGCACAGATACGCAGTATTTT.

The chain employs TRBV5-1 and TRBJ1-3, with D possibly TRBD1 on 6 matching bases. The V gene's germline CDR1 is SGHRS and CDR2 YFSETQ. V gave up 0 bases and J gave up 5 bases, with 12 bases separating them. The CDR3 runs to 15 residues. The CDR3 sequence: CASSLDQQGRNTIYF. In DNA, the CDR3 is TGCGCCAGCAGCTTGGACCAACAGGGACGAAACACCATATATTTT.

This chain joins TRBV23-1 and TRBJ1-2; 7 nucleotides agree with TRBD1. TRBV23-1 is treated as an ORF (open reading frame) with a function not yet certain. J lost 3 bases, V lost 7 bases, and 5 bases had no gene match. This CDR3 comprises 13 residues. The CDR3 sequence: CASISGTDYGYTF. CDR3 coding DNA: TGCGCCAGCATCTCCGGGACAGACTATGGCTACACCTTC.

This clone was seen a handful of times. This chain connects TRBV6-6 to TRBJ2-7, with a possible D match to TRBD2 (5 bases). The CDR3 runs 13 residues. Between the trimmed V and J ends, which lost 0 bases and 7 bases, there was a span of 10 bases. Germline CDR1 MNHNY, CDR2 SVGAGI (reference sequence). The CDR3 nucleotides read TGTGCCAGCAGTTACTCGAACGGGAAAGAGCAGTACTTC. Its protein is CASSYSNGKEQYF.

V usage is TRBV25-1 and J usage is TRBJ1-6; maybe TRBD1 (6 bases). Germline CDR1 reads MGHDK; CDR2 reads SYGVNS. This CDR3 is 14 amino acids long. V lost 4 bases to trimming and J lost 7 bases, with 11 bases between them. CDR3 region: CASSAGTQNSPLHF. The DNA of the CDR3 is TGTGCCAGCAGTGCCGGGACACAAAATTCACCCCTCCACTTT.

The chain combines TRBV4-3 with TRBJ2-7; unclear D gene. Germline assignment: CDR1 LGHNA and CDR2 YSLEER. The V gene lost 0 bases and the J gene lost 12 bases, with 15 bases spanning the gap. This CDR3 has 13 amino acids. The DNA for the CDR3 is TGCGCCAGCAGCCAAGATAGTAAGACGACGGTGTACTTC. As protein: CASSQDSKTTVYF.

This rearrangement joins TRBV27 to TRBJ2-7, with a tentative D call TRBD1 (6 bases). The germline gives CDR1 MNHEY, CDR2 SMNVEV (reference sequence). V lost 6 bases to trimming and J lost 4 bases, with 19 bases between them. This CDR3 region has 15 residues. CDR3 protein: CASSGAGVGLYEQYF. The CDR3 nucleotides read TGTGCCAGCAGCGGTGCAGGGGTCGGTCTGTACGAGCAGTACTTC.

J is TRBJ2-5 and V is TRBV4-2, with D possibly TRBD2 on 5 matching bases. The end of the DNA aligns better with TRBJ2-7, so the J call may be wrong. CDR1 is LGHNA, CDR2 YNFKEQ, per germline. The CDR3 covers 14 residues. The CDR3 loop is CASSQGPSGYEQYF. The CDR3 region has the DNA TGTGCCAGCAGCCAAGGTCCGAGCGGCTACGAGCAGTACTTC.

The chain is built from TRBV28 and TRBJ1-4, with D maybe TRBD1 (6 bases). The length of the CDR3 is 16 residues. CDR1 is MDHEN, CDR2 SYDVKM, per germline. V lost 2 bases and J lost 8, with 18 bases in between. The CDR3 DNA sequence: TGTGCCAGCAGTTTAGGGGTGGGGGCCCGAGGGGAAAAACTGTTTTTT. Protein sequence: CASSLGVGARGEKLFF.

V gene TRBV6-4 combines with J gene TRBJ1-6, with 10 positions matching TRBD1. Germline CDR1 reads MRHNA; CDR2 reads SNTAGT. Unmatched junction bases numbered 9, after V lost 1 base and J lost 0 bases. The CDR3 has 20 amino acids. CDR3 in amino acids: CASSDCMGTGASSYNSPLHF. CDR3 nucleotide sequence: TGTGCCAGCAGTGACTGTATGGGGACAGGGGCCAGCTCCTATAATTCACCCCTCCACTTT.

This clone was seen more than once but under ten times. The chain joins TRBV4-2 to TRBJ2-1; D is possibly TRBD2 (5 bases). Germline V gives CDR1 LGHNA, CDR2 YNFKEQ. The CDR3 consists of 15 residues. The germline V and J ends were trimmed by 0 bases and 4 bases, with 10 bases remaining between them. Here the CDR3 reads CASSQDKAEYNEQFF. For the CDR3, the DNA is TGTGCCAGCAGCCAAGATAAAGCGGAGTACAATGAGCAGTTCTTC.

This chain joins TRBV5-4 and TRBJ1-2, with a tentative D call TRBD1 (6 bases). Looked up from germline, CDR1 is SGHNT and CDR2 is YYREEE (reference sequence). The CDR3 covers 15 residues. V was trimmed by 4 bases and J by 6 bases, leaving 19 bases between them. This CDR3 is CASSPRGGTGDGYTF. The DNA of the CDR3 is TGTGCCAGCAGCCCTCGAGGGGGAACCGGGGATGGCTACACCTTC.

This clone occurred a few times. The chain combines TRBV28 with TRBJ1-2, with TRBD1 identical over 7 bases. This CDR3 spans 15 amino acids. The V gene's germline CDR1 is MDHEN and CDR2 SYDVKM. J was trimmed by 4 bases and V by 5 bases; bases with no gene match: 10. CDR3 loop: CASSRYWTGAYGYTF. Written as DNA, the CDR3 is TGTGCCAGCAGTCGGTATTGGACAGGTGCCTATGGCTACACCTTC.

The rearrangement links TRBV6-1 to TRBJ1-4; D remains unclear. This CDR3 has 14 amino acids. Germline loops: CDR1 MNHNS, CDR2 SASEGT. Trimming pared 5 bases from V and 8 bases from J, leaving 15 bases between. The CDR3 region is CASSLRWAEEKLFF. As DNA, the CDR3 is TGTGCCAGCAGTTTAAGGTGGGCCGAAGAAAAACTGTTTTTT.

V is TRBV2 and J is TRBJ2-7, with 8 bases identical to TRBD1. V shed 3 bases and J 2 bases; nucleotides not matched to a gene: 3. The CDR3 runs to 14 residues. Germline CDR1 and CDR2: SNHLY and FYNNEI. CDR3 region: CASSDQGATYEQYF. CDR3 nucleotide sequence: TGTGCCAGCAGTGATCAGGGGGCGACCTACGAGCAGTACTTC.

This rearrangement joins TRBV6-5 to TRBJ1-3, with TRBD1 as a possible D gene (5 bases). The V end was cut by 2 bases, the J end by 4 bases, with 12 bases between. The CDR3 sequence is 15 residues long. Germline assignment: CDR1 MNHEY and CDR2 SVGAGI. This CDR3 reads CASSYGREGGNTIYF. The CDR3 coding sequence is TGTGCCAGCAGTTACGGCAGGGAGGGAGGAAACACCATATATTTT.

This chain connects TRBV10-3 to TRBJ2-3; TRBD2 matches at 13 bases. Trimming cost V 3 bases and J 2 bases; bases outside gene matches: 5. CDR1 and CDR2 (germline): ENHRY, SYGVKD. The CDR3 length is 17 residues. CDR3 region: CAISESGTSGVTDTQYF. CDR3 in DNA: TGTGCCATCAGTGAATCCGGGACTAGCGGGGTCACAGATACGCAGTATTTT.

The rearrangement links TRBV6-5 to TRBJ1-1; D gene uncertain. From germline, CDR1 is MNHEY and CDR2 SVGAGI. The length of the CDR3 is 15 residues. V dropped 6 bases and J dropped 2 bases, with 16 bases sitting between them. CDR3 residues: CASSRNPDGNTEAFF. In nucleotides, the CDR3 is TGTGCCAGCAGCCGCAACCCCGACGGAAACACTGAAGCTTTCTTT.

The rearrangement uses TRBV5-4 and TRBJ2-1; D is perhaps TRBD1 (5 bases). Germline CDR1 is SGHNT and CDR2 is YYREEE (reference sequence). Trimming cost V 3 bases and J 9 bases, with 13 bases left between them. The CDR3 is 13 residues long. The chain's CDR3 is CASSSGAEVEQFF. The CDR3 nucleotides are TGTGCCAGCAGCTCTGGGGCAGAGGTTGAGCAGTTCTTC.

This chain connects TRBV2 to TRBJ2-6, with D tentatively TRBD1 (6 bases). CDR1 and CDR2 (germline): SNHLY, FYNNEI. Deletions cut 6 bases from V and 1 base from J, with 16 bases between. CDR3 length equals 17 residues. The CDR3 DNA follows: TGTGCCAGCAGGGTCCGGGACACTATTTCTGGGGCCAACGTCCTGACTTTC. This encodes CASRVRDTISGANVLTF.